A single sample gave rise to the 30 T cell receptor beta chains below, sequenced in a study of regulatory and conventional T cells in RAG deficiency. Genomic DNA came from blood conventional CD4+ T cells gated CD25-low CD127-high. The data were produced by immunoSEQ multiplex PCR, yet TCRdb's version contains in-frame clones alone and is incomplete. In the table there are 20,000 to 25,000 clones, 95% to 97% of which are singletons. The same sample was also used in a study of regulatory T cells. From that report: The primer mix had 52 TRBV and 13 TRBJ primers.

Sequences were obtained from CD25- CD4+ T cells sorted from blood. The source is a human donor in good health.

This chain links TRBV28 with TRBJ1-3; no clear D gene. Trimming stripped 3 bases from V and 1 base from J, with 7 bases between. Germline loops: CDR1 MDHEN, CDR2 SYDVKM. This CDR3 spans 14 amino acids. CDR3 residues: CASSLGESGNTIYF. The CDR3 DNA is TGTGCCAGCAGTTTGGGCGAGTCTGGAAACACCATATATTTT.

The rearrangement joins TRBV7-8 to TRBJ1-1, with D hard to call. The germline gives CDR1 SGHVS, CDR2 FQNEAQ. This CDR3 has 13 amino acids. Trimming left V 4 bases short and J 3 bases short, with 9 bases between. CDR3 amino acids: CASSSIVDTEAFF. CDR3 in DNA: TGTGCCAGCAGCTCTATAGTCGACACTGAAGCTTTCTTT.

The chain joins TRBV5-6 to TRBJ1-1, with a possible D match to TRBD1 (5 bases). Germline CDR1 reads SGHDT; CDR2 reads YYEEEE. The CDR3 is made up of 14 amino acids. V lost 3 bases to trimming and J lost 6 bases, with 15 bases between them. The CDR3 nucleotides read TGTGCCAGCAGCTCTCTTAGGGGAATCCCTGAAGCTTTCTTT. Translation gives CASSSLRGIPEAFF. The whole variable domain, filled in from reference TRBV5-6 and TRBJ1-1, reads DAGVTQSPTHLIKTRGQQVTLRCSPKSGHDTVSWYQQALGQGPQFIFQYYEEEERQRGNFPDRFSGHQFPNYSSELNVNALLLGDSALYLCASSSLRGIPEAFFGQGTRLTVV.

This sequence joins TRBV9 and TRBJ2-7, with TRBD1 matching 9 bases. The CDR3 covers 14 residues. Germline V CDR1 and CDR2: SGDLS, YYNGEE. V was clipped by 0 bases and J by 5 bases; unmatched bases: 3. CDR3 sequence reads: CASSVEGQGHEQYF. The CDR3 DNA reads TGTGCCAGCAGCGTAGAGGGACAGGGCCACGAGCAGTACTTC.

The CDR3 DNA sequence: TGTGCCAGCAGTGAGATGTCGCGCTATGGCTACACCTTC. Translation gives CASSEMSRYGYTF. This chain joins TRBV2 and TRBJ1-2; D not resolved. The CDR3 has 13 residues. Germline CDR1 reads SNHLY; CDR2 reads FYNNEI. The V and J ends lost 3 bases and 4 bases respectively, with 9 bases between them.

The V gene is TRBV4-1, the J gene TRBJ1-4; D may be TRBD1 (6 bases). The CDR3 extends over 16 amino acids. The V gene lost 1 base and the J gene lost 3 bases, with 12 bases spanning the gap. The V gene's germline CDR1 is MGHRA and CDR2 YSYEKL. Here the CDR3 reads CASSQVRGGANEKLFF. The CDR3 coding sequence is TGCGCCAGCAGCCAAGTTAGGGGGGGAGCTAATGAAAAACTGTTTTTT.

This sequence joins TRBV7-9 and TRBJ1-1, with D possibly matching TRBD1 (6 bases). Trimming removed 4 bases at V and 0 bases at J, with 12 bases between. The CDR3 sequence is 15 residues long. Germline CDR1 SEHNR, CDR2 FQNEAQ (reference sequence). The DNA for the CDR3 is TGTGCCAGCAGCTCCCTCACAGGGATGAACACTGAAGCTTTCTTT. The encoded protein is CASSSLTGMNTEAFF.

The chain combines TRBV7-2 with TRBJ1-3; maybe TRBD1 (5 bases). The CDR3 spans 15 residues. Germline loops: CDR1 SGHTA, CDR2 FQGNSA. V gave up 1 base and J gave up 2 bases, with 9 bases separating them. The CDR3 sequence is CASSLDSGPGNTIYF. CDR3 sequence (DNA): TGTGCCAGCAGCTTAGACTCAGGGCCTGGAAACACCATATATTTT.

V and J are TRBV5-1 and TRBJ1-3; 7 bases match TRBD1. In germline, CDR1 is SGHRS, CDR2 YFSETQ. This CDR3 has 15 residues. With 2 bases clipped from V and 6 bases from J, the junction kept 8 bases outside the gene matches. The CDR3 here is CASSFSGTVENTIYF. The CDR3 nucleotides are TGCGCCAGCAGCTTTTCCGGGACAGTGGAAAACACCATATATTTT.

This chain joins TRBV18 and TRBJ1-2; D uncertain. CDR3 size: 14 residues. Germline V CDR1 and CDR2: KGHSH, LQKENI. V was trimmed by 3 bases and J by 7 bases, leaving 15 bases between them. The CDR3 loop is CASSPSTGSGGYTF. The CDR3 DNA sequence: TGTGCCAGCTCACCCTCTACGGGTAGCGGTGGCTACACCTTC.

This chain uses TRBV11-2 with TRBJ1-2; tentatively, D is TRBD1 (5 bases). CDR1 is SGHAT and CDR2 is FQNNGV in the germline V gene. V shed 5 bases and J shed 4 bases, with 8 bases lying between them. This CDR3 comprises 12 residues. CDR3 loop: CASSPDTYGYTF. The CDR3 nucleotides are TGTGCCAGCAGCCCGGACACCTATGGCTACACCTTC.

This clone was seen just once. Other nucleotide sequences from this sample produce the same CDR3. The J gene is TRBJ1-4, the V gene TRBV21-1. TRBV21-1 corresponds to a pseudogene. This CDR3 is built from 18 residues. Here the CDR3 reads CASSKLIKEGGRGEKLFF. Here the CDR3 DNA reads TGTGCCAGCAGCAAATTAATTAAAGAGGGGGGGCGAGGTGAAAAACTGTTTTTT.

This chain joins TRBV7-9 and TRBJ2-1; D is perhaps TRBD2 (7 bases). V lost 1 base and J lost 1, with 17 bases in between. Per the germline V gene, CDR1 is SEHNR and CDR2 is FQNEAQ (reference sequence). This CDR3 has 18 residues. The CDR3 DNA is TGTGCCAGCAGCTTAGGGTCAGGCGGGGGACAATCCTACAATGAGCAGTTCTTC. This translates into CASSLGSGGGQSYNEQFF.

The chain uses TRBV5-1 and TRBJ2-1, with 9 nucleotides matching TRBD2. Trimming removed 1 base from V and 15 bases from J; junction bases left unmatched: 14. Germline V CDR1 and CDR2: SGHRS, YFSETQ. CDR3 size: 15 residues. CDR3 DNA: TGCGCCAGCAGCTTGATAGCGGGGGAGGTAGTGGGACTGTTCTTC. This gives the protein CASSLIAGEVVGLFF.

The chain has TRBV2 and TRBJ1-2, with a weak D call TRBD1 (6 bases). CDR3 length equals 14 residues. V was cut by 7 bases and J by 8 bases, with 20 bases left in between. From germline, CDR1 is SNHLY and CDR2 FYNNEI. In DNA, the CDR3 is TGTGCCAGCACTTTAAGGTCGGGGGGCTGGGGCTACACCTTC. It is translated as CASTLRSGGWGYTF. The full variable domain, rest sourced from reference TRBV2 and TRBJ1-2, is EPEVTQTPSHQVTQMGQEVILRCVPISNHLYFYWYRQILGQKVEFLVSFYNNEISEKSEIFDDQFSVERPDGSNFTLKIRSTKLEDSAMYFCASTLRSGGWGYTFGSGTRLTVV.

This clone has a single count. CDR3 nucleotides: TGTGCCAGCCGTCACCAGGGAAACTACGAGCAGTACTTC. Its protein product is CASRHQGNYEQYF. This chain connects TRBV2 to TRBJ2-7; the D gene is possibly TRBD1 (5 bases). The CDR3 is 13 residues long. Trimming stripped 8 bases from V and 3 bases from J, with 14 bases between. The V gene's germline CDR1 is SNHLY and CDR2 FYNNEI.

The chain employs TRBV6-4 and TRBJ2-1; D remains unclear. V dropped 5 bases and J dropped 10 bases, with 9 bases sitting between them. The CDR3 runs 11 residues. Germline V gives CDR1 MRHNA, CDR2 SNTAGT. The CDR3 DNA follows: TGTGCCAGCAGTCTCCACGGGGAGCAGTTCTTC. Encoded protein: CASSLHGEQFF.

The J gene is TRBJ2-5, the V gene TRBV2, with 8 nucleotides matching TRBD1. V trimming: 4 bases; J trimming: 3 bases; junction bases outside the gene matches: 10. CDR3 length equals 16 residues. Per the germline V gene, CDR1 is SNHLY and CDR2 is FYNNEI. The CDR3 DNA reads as TGTGCCAGCAGTGTCTCCCCAGGGGGCGGAGAAGAGACCCAGTACTTC. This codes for CASSVSPGGGEETQYF. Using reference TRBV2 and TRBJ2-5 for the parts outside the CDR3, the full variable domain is EPEVTQTPSHQVTQMGQEVILRCVPISNHLYFYWYRQILGQKVEFLVSFYNNEISEKSEIFDDQFSVERPDGSNFTLKIRSTKLEDSAMYFCASSVSPGGGEETQYFGPGTRLLVL.

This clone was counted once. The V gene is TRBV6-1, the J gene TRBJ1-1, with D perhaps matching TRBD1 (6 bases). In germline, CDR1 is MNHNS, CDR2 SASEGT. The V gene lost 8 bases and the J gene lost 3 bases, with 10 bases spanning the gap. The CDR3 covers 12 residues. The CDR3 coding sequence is TGTGCCAGCGTGGGACACGACACTGAAGCTTTCTTT. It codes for CASVGHDTEAFF.

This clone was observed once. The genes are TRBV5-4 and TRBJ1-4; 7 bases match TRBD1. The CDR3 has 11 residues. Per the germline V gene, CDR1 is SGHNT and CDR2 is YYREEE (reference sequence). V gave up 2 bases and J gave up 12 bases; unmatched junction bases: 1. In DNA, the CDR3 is TGTGCCAGCAGCTTCGGGACAGAACTGTTTTTT. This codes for CASSFGTELFF.

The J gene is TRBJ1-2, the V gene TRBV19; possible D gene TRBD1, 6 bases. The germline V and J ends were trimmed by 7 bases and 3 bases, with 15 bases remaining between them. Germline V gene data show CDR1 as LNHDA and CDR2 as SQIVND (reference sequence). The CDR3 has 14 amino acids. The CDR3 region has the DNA TGTGCCAGTAACGAGGCGGACAGCCACTATGGCTACACCTTC. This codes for CASNEADSHYGYTF.

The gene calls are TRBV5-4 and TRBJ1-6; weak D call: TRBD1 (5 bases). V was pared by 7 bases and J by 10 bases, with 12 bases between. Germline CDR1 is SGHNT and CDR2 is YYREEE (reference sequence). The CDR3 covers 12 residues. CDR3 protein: CASSRGESPLHF. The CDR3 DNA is TGTGCCAGCTCCCGGGGGGAATCACCCCTCCACTTT. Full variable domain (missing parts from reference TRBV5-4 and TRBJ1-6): ETGVTQSPTHLIKTRGQQVTLRCSSQSGHNTVSWYQQALGQGPQFIFQYYREEENGRGNFPPRFSGLQFPNYSSELNVNALELDDSALYLCASSRGESPLHFGNGTRLTVT.

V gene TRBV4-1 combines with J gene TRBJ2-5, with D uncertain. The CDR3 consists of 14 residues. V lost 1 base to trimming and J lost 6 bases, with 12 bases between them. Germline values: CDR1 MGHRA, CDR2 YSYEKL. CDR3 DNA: TGCGCCAGCAGCCAAGTTCTCACAGAGCAGACCCAGTACTTC. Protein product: CASSQVLTEQTQYF.

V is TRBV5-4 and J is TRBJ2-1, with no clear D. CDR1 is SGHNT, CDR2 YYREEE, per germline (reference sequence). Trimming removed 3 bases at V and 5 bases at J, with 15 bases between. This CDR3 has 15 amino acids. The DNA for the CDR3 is TGTGCCAGCAGCTCCGCTTTTGTCGGTAACAATGAGCAGTTCTTC. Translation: CASSSAFVGNNEQFF.

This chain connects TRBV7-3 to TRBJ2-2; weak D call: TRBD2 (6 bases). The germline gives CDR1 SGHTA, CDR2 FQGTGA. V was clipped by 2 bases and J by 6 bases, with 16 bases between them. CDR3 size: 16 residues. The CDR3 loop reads CASSLGSTSIAGELFF. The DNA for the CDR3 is TGTGCCAGCAGCTTAGGTTCGACTAGTATTGCCGGGGAGCTGTTTTTT.

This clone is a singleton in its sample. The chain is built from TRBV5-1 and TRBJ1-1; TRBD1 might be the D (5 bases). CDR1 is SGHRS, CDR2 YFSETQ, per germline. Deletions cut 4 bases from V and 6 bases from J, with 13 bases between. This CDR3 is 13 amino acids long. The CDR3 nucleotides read TGCGCCAGCAGCAACTACCAGGGCTCTGAAGCTTTCTTT. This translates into CASSNYQGSEAFF.

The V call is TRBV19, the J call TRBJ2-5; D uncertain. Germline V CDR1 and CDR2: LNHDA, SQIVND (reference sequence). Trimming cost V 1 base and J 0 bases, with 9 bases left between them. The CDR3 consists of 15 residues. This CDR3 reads CASSIVAQYQETQYF. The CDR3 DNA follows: TGTGCCAGTAGTATAGTGGCCCAATACCAAGAGACCCAGTACTTC.

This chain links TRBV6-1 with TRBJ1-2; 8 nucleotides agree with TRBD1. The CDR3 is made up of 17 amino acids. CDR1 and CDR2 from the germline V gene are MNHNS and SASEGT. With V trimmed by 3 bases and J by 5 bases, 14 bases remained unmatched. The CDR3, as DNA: TGTGCCAGCAGTGAGAGACGGACAGGGCACCCCCCTTATGGCTACACCTTC. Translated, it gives CASSERRTGHPPYGYTF.

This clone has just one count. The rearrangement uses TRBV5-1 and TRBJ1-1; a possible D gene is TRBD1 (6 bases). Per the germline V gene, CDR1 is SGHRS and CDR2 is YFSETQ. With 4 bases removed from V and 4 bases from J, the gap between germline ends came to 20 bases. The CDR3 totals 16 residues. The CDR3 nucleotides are TGCGCCAGCAGCCGGAATACGGGGGGCTACGGCACTGAAGCTTTCTTT. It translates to CASSRNTGGYGTEAFF.

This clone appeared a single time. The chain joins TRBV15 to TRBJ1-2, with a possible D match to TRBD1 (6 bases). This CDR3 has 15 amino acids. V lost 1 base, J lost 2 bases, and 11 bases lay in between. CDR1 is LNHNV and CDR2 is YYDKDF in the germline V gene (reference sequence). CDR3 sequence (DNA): TGTGCCACCAGCAGAGTGGACAGAGACAACTATGGCTACACCTTC. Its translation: CATSRVDRDNYGYTF.